Each of the 12 T cell receptor beta chains below was sequenced from the same sample in a study of a mutant IDH1 vaccine in newly diagnosed glioma. These receptors' targets are unknown. Only in-frame clones appear in the TCRdb table, and some are missing; sequencing was by immunoSEQ multiplex PCR. This table holds fewer than 70,000 clones, under 85% found once. Regarding time point: week 47, end of study. Doses of 300 ug of mutant IDH1 20-mer peptide were given with topical imiquimod. Sequencing used PBMCs, obtained from a glioma patient whose treatment included an IDH1 peptide vaccine. The receptors originated from a man aged 30-40 years with glioma.

The V gene is TRBV5-1, the J gene TRBJ2-3; 8 positions match TRBD2. In germline, CDR1 is SGHRS, CDR2 YFSETQ. The J segment lost 2 bases and the V segment lost 3 bases, leaving 5 bases of the junction unmatched. The CDR3 contains 15 residues. The CDR3 nucleotides read TGCGCCAGCAGCTCCGGACTAGCCGACACAGATACGCAGTATTTT. Amino acid sequence: CASSSGLADTDTQYF.

The chain's CDR3 is CASRPRLGGEGDTQYF. Here the CDR3 DNA reads TGTGCCAGCAGACCGAGGTTAGGGGGAGAGGGAGATACGCAGTATTTT. The V and J genes are TRBV7-9 and TRBJ2-3; D is perhaps TRBD1 (6 bases). This CDR3 region has 16 residues. V was pared by 6 bases and J by 5 bases, with 21 bases between. The germline CDR1 and CDR2 sequences are SEHNR and FQNEAQ (reference sequence).

The chain uses TRBV6-5 and TRBJ1-6, with D uncertain. The V and J ends lost 4 bases and 2 bases respectively, with 3 bases between them. Germline V gives CDR1 MNHEY, CDR2 SVGAGI. CDR3 length: 13 amino acids. CDR3 in DNA: TGTGCCAGCAGTTTCACCTATAATTCACCCCTCCACTTT. It translates to CASSFTYNSPLHF.

The rearrangement uses TRBV10-2 and TRBJ2-5, with 9 bases fitting TRBD1. The J call is in doubt because the DNA end fits TRBJ2-7 better. The CDR3 spans 14 residues. Germline CDR1 is WSHSY and CDR2 is SAAADI. CDR3 sequence reads: CASSWGQGTYEQYF. As DNA, the CDR3 is TGCGCCAGCAGTTGGGGACAGGGTACTTACGAGCAGTACTTC.

V gene TRBV7-9 combines with J gene TRBJ2-2, with D perhaps TRBD2 (5 bases). Germline V CDR1 and CDR2: SEHNR, FQNEAQ (reference sequence). There are 14 residues in the CDR3. V shed 1 base and J shed 3 bases, with 6 bases lying between them. This CDR3 reads CASSLGRDTGELFF. The CDR3 nucleotides read TGTGCCAGCAGCTTAGGGCGGGACACCGGGGAGCTGTTTTTT.

The CDR3 sequence: CASSMGPYGYTF. CDR3 sequence (DNA): TGTGCCAGTAGCATGGGGCCATATGGCTACACCTTC. V gene TRBV19 combines with J gene TRBJ1-2; possible D gene TRBD1, 5 bases. The CDR3 runs to 12 residues. V lost 6 bases, J lost 5 bases, and 10 bases lay in between. Germline V gene lookup returns CDR1 LNHDA and CDR2 SQIVND (reference sequence).

V and J are TRBV5-1 and TRBJ2-7; 8 positions agree with TRBD1. This CDR3 is built from 14 residues. Germline V gene sequence: CDR1 SGHRS, CDR2 YFSETQ. After removal of 3 bases from V and 4 bases from J, the junction contained 6 bases not matched to a gene. In DNA, the CDR3 is TGCGCCAGCAGCTCCTGGACAGGGAATTACGAGCAGTACTTC. This sequence encodes CASSSWTGNYEQYF.

The chain couples TRBV18 to TRBJ2-3; D is perhaps TRBD2 (5 bases). Germline V lookup: CDR1 KGHSH, CDR2 LQKENI. There are 17 residues in the CDR3. The V gene lost 3 bases and the J gene lost 1 base, with 17 bases spanning the gap. The CDR3 reads CASSPVGLTKGTDTQYF. The CDR3 DNA reads as TGTGCCAGCTCACCGGTCGGACTGACTAAAGGCACAGATACGCAGTATTTT.

This chain links TRBV5-6 with TRBJ2-7; D is uncertain. V lost 0 bases and J lost 2, with 0 bases in between. The CDR3 sequence is 11 residues long. Germline V gene data show CDR1 as SGHDT and CDR2 as YYEEEE. The CDR3 protein is CASSLAYEQYF. The CDR3 nucleotides read TGTGCCAGCAGCTTGGCCTACGAGCAGTACTTC.

The chain links TRBV9 to TRBJ1-1; no definite D call. The V and J ends lost 6 bases and 1 base respectively, with 13 bases between them. CDR1 SGDLS and CDR2 YYNGEE come from the germline V gene. The CDR3 consists of 14 residues. Here the CDR3 reads CASTAQGKNTEAFF. The CDR3 bases are TGTGCCAGCACCGCCCAAGGGAAGAACACTGAAGCTTTCTTT.

The V gene is TRBV5-4, the J gene TRBJ1-1, with D unresolved. V lost 2 bases and J lost 0, with 11 bases in between. This CDR3 spans 15 amino acids. Germline CDR1 SGHNT, CDR2 YYREEE (reference sequence). The CDR3 protein is CASSLGGWVNTEAFF. The CDR3 DNA sequence: TGTGCCAGCAGCTTAGGAGGATGGGTGAACACTGAAGCTTTCTTT.

This clone was picked up one time. The V gene is TRBV15, the J gene TRBJ2-7; D perhaps matches TRBD1 (6 bases). The CDR3 is 16 residues long. Germline CDR1 and CDR2: LNHNV and YYDKDF (reference sequence). V shed 0 bases and J shed 4 bases, with 16 bases lying between them. The CDR3 nucleotides read TGTGCCACCAGCAGAGATTTTGGCCAGGGGCGGTACGAGCAGTACTTC. This codes for CATSRDFGQGRYEQYF.